This record looks at one T cell receptor (beta chain) sequence and its context. The antigen is unknown. CDR3 length: 14 amino acids. In germline, CDR1 is KGHDR, CDR2 SFDVKD. Losses at the gene ends were 9 bases for V and 5 bases for J; bases not matched to a gene: 10. Stated treatment: approximately 11-day PBMC culture with coronavirus spike peptide pools or control peptides (ViraFEST assay). Convalescent patients tested SARS-CoV-2 PCR positive from March to December 2020, before Alpha, Beta and Delta emerged. A few million PBMCs per well were cultured with around 10 IU/ml IL-2 and roughly 10 ug/ml peptide pools. Negative selection yielded CD4+ T cells from day-10 cultures. The data originate from a study of vaccination and CD4 T cells after COVID-19. Regarding the study as a whole: Analysis of convalescent patients found that 304 of 307 vaccine-specific clones were spike mono-reactive.

Sequence data for DNA of cultured CD4+ T cells were generated by the Oncomine TCR Beta short-read assay. TCRdb reprocessed the PCR reads via MiXCR and lists one record per CDR3 protein. The sample carries nearly 15,000 distinct CDR3 sequences, approximately 52% recorded once. Material: CD4+ T cells from blood, cultured in vitro. The chain uses TRBV24-1 and TRBJ1-1, with 8 positions matching TRBD1. The sequence came from a human donor who had recovered from COVID-19. CDR3 sequence reads: CATRTGGGGTEAFF. In DNA, the CDR3 is TGTGCCACCCGAACAGGGGGGGGAGGTACTGAAGCTTTCTTT.